This T cell receptor (beta chain) was observed in a study of beta chain features in type 1 diabetes (dated by TCRdb to 2016 to 2019). About the investigation overall: Patients and healthy donors did not differ in mean age, gender distribution, total cell number or subset yield. Whereas all 30 or so donors provided naive and central memory subsets, regulatory and stem cell-like memory subsets were isolated from just 8 patients and roughly eight healthy donors. Across all samples, about 110 million sorted cells were examined, and cell number per subset correlated strongly with RNA yield. The study compared the TCRB repertoires of sorted circulating CD4+ T cell subsets in recently diagnosed type 1 diabetes patients with those in matched healthy donors.

Results and caveats for the whole study, not just this receptor: Shorter templates might be favored by PCR, yet because patient and control samples were amplified and corrected together, any such skew would affect both groups equally. Sequencing cDNA rather than genomic DNA could over-represent highly expressing activated cells, although activation and CD3 levels did not differ between groups. In all four CD4+ subsets, TCRB CDR3 length was moderately but significantly shorter in type 1 diabetes patients. Only small numbers of individuals were included in the HLA sub-analyses, which left unresolved whether HLA type had any influence on TCRB rearrangement. Naive, central memory and regulatory TCRB repertoires appeared to be more alike among patients than among healthy donors. At VDJ recombination sites, patients with type 1 diabetes made fewer insertions and deleted more nucleotides, a pattern implying thymic rearrangement abnormalities.

Here V drops 3 bases and J drops 7 bases, and the junction holds 6 bases not matched to any gene. CDR1 and CDR2 are drawn from the germline V gene: SGDLS, YYNGEE. The cysteine opens and the phenylalanine closes a CDR3 of 15 amino acids. Left in the record is the CDR3 DNA by itself, 45 bases read in frame from the first base. The entire isolated RNA was reverse transcribed using the High Capacity cDNA Reverse Transcription Kit, and thus expressed TCRB transcripts were sequenced. Naive, central memory and regulatory T cell samples underwent deep immunoSEQ sequencing, averaging approximately 3.5 million total reads per sample. After sorted cells were lysed in RLT buffer, RNA was extracted with DNase-treated RNeasy Micro or Mini kits, with the choice depending on cell number. Each cell subset was processed on its own to prevent cross-contamination, while patient and healthy donor samples were processed together. TCRB sequences were amplified from cDNA with the immunoSEQ multiplex PCR, producing 87-bp fragments spanning the CDR3 region. The amplicons were sequenced using the Illumina HiSeq platform. From the authors' description of their analysis: Synthetic template baselines were used to correct PCR bias computationally, reads within Hamming distance 2 were collapsed, and singletons that could not be merged were discarded. Reads were aligned against IMGT to assign V, D and J genes, CDR3 length and insertions or deletions at six rearrangement sites. Within each subset, clonotype counts were normalized to sorted cell number, after which true diversity and Gini coefficients were computed with the tcR R package. The overlap coefficient, calculated on TCRB nucleotide sequences, was used to quantify repertoire sharing. TCRdb holds this immuneACCESS table with in-frame rearrangements only. Some clones are missing; in checked studies, unresolved V genes explain under half, and the rest has no known cause. V and J calls plus clone size are reproduced from that table; the DNA served to infer D and trimming. The sample profile shows 130,000 or so clones; approximately 9% of them were found once. Under 0.9% of the sample is held by the ten biggest clonotypes.

A single peripheral blood draw of approximately 110 mL on average was collected from each donor into heparinised tubes. Using a panel that included CD45RO, CCR7, CD25, CD127, CD95 and CD27, naive, central memory, regulatory and stem cell-like memory CD4+ T cells were sorted on a BD FACSAria II. A purity above 98% was achieved for all sorted populations. PBMCs were isolated right away by Lymphoprep density gradient centrifugation and were stained directly, without culture. Samples were stained and sorted in pairs, with one healthy donor and one patient per experiment, so that batch effects were minimized. A remark on this clone: Its target antigen remains unknown. No base qualities exist here, and no much larger clone lies one base off it.

The sequence was obtained from a man aged 25-45 years with type 1 diabetes. The sample comprised central memory CD4+ T cells from blood. Rearrangement joined TRBV9 to TRBJ2-1; the central 11 bases match TRBD2. The nucleotide sequence reads as follows: TGTGCCAGCAGCGAGGAAGGACTAGCGGGTAATGAGCAGTTCTTC. Translated, this gives CASSEEGLAGNEQFF.